This T cell receptor (beta chain) derives from a study of blood T cell repertoires in COVID-19. Data came from immunoSEQ multiplex PCR; TCRdb stores just in-frame clones and leaves some out. The repertoire has 370,000 or so clones, approximately 87% of them found once; the top ten carry approximately 1.2%. This clone was seen once. This CDR3 has 12 residues. Per the germline V gene, CDR1 is SEHNR and CDR2 is FQNEAQ (reference sequence). The V and J ends lost 5 bases and 8 bases respectively, with 12 bases between them. The chain couples TRBV7-9 to TRBJ1-1; D unresolved. The sequenced sample consisted of PBMCs or T cells enriched from blood (not recorded which). This sequence originates from a man aged 30 to 45 who had recovered from COVID-19. The CDR3 DNA is TGTGCCAGCAGCGTCGCGTGGGCGGAAGCTTTCTTT. It codes for CASSVAWAEAFF.